This T cell receptor beta chain originates from a study of CD8 T cells in ankylosing spondylitis. Study conclusions and caveats: In ankylosing spondylitis patients, matched synovial fluid reportedly showed significant enrichment of disease-linked clones. Disease-linked clones bore a CD8+ phenotype, appearing relatively rarely in peripheral blood. Earlier work had already found some motif variants in reactive arthritis synovial fluid and blood.

TCRdb recomputed calls from the 5' RACE reads with MiXCR, one row per CDR3 protein. The table has about 150,000 distinct CDR3 sequences, 5.5% to 7.5% seen once. This clonotype was observed at least ten times. Its target is unknown. CDR3 length: 13 residues. Unmatched junction bases numbered 6, after V lost 6 bases and J lost 8 bases. The chain uses TRBV12-3 or TRBV12-4 and TRBJ1-5; the match to TRBD1 covers 8 bases. This TCR came from a female donor with ankylosing spondylitis or in good health (not recorded which). The sample was blood, either unsorted or a sorted T cell fraction (not recorded which). In nucleotides, the CDR3 is TGTGCCAGCAGCCGGGGACAGGTAAAGCCCCAGCATTTT. Encoded protein: CASSRGQVKPQHF.